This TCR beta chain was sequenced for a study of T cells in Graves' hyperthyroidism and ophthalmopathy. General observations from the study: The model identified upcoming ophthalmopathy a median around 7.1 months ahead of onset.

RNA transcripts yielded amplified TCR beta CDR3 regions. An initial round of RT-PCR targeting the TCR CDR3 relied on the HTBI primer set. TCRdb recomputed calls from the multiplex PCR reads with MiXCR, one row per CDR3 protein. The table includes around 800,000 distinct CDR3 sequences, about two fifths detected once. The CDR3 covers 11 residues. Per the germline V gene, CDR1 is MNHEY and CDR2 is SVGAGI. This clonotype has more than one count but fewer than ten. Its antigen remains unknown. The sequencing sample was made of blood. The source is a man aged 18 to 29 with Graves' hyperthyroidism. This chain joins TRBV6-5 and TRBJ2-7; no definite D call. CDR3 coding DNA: TGTGCGACCTCAGCAGGAAACGAGCAGTACTTC. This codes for CATSAGNEQYF.